These 27 T cell receptor beta chains came from one sample sequenced in a study of cytomegalovirus exposure and HLA in healthy donors. The PCR employed 60 Vbeta primers together with 13 Jbeta primers. Clones were read by immunoSEQ multiplex PCR, and TCRdb kept only the in-frame ones, dropping some. This repertoire shows 95,000 to 150,000 clones, roughly 80% found once; its top ten account for about 3.3%. The source material was PBMCs. These TCRs come from a woman aged 25 to 45 in good health and CMV-seropositive.

About this clone itself: At one boundary the junction diverges from the germline segment, which might be a read error. The rearrangement joins TRBV4-1 to TRBJ2-5, with TRBD1 matching 7 bases. The J call could be wrong; TRBJ2-7 is a better fit for the DNA end. Looked up from germline, CDR1 is MGHRA and CDR2 is YSYEKL. The CDR3 loop spans 15 amino acids. CDR3 loop: CVSSQRDSITYEQYF. In DNA form, the CDR3 reads TGCGTCAGCAGCCAAAGGGACAGCATAACCTACGAGCAGTACTTC.

V and J are TRBV19 and TRBJ2-3, with 16 nucleotides matching TRBD2. Germline V gives CDR1 LNHDA, CDR2 SQIVND (reference sequence). The length of the CDR3 is 18 residues. V shed 5 bases, J shed 4 bases, and the junction held 9 bases outside the gene matches. Here the CDR3 DNA reads TGTGCCAGTAGTCCCCCAAAGGGACTAGCGGGGGGGGCAGATACGCAGTATTTT. It encodes CASSPPKGLAGGADTQYF.

The rearrangement joins TRBV6-1 to TRBJ1-6, with D unclear. V lost 1 base and J 7 bases, leaving 8 bases between the germline ends. CDR3 length equals 14 residues. Germline V gives CDR1 MNHNS, CDR2 SASEGT. In DNA form, the CDR3 reads TGTGCCAGCAGTGAAGGCAGGCCCAATTCACCCCTCCACTTT. Translation gives CASSEGRPNSPLHF.

The V call is TRBV19, the J call TRBJ1-1; 7 bases map to TRBD1. V lost 5 bases to trimming and J lost 1 base; unmatched junction nucleotides: 10. CDR3 size: 16 residues. The germline V gene has CDR1 LNHDA and CDR2 SQIVND (reference sequence). For the CDR3, the DNA is TGTGCCAGTAGTCCAAGGACAGGCTCGGAGAACACTGAAGCTTTCTTT. Its protein is CASSPRTGSENTEAFF.

This clone appeared a few times. This sequence joins TRBV5-1 and TRBJ2-2, with 10 positions matching TRBD1. Losses at the gene ends were 5 bases for V and 3 bases for J; bases not matched to a gene: 7. The CDR3 is 16 residues long. Germline V lookup: CDR1 SGHRS, CDR2 YFSETQ. In DNA, the CDR3 is TGCGCCAGCAGTAACGACAGGGGGCGCGACACCGGGGAGCTGTTTTTT. The encoded protein is CASSNDRGRDTGELFF.

The chain couples TRBV6-6 to TRBJ2-5, with 8 bases lining up with TRBD2. CDR3 length: 13 residues. Germline values: CDR1 MNHNY, CDR2 SVGAGI (reference sequence). Trimming removed 10 bases from V and 3 bases from J; junction bases left unmatched: 7. The CDR3 bases are TGTGCCACGGGGCGGGGGGCAAAAGAGACCCAGTACTTC. This codes for CATGRGAKETQYF.

The chain joins TRBV6-6 to TRBJ2-7, with D unclear. The CDR3 spans 13 residues. V lost 5 bases and J lost 5, with 13 bases in between. Germline-derived CDR1 and CDR2 are MNHNY and SVGAGI (reference sequence). CDR3 in DNA: TGTGCCAGCAGTCCCCTCCTGACAAACGAGCAGTACTTC. Encoded protein: CASSPLLTNEQYF.

Here the CDR3 DNA reads TGTGCCAGCAGTGAATTCCGGGGGGTCTACAATGAGCAGTTCTTC. Its protein is CASSEFRGVYNEQFF. The rearrangement uses TRBV25-1 and TRBJ2-1; the match to TRBD2 covers 7 bases. CDR1 and CDR2 from the germline V gene are MGHDK and SYGVNS. Losses at the gene ends were 1 base for V and 3 bases for J; bases not matched to a gene: 3. The CDR3 length is 15 residues.

This rearrangement joins TRBV6-1 to TRBJ2-1, with a weak D call TRBD1 (7 bases). The germline gives CDR1 MNHNS, CDR2 SASEGT. Between the trimmed V and J ends, which lost 4 bases and 3 bases, there was a span of 13 bases. The CDR3 runs 15 residues. The CDR3 reads CASSVEGAVYNEQFF. The CDR3 DNA is TGTGCCAGCAGTGTGGAGGGGGCTGTCTACAATGAGCAGTTCTTC.

As concerns this clone: The junction and the germline gene differ at one end; a read error may be behind it. The CDR3, as DNA: TGTTCCAGCAGCGCGACAGGGAAAGAGACCCAGTACTTC. Translation gives CSSSATGKETQYF. The V and J genes are TRBV7-9 and TRBJ2-5; TRBD1 matches 7 bases. This CDR3 comprises 13 residues. Germline CDR1 reads SEHNR; CDR2 reads FQNEAQ (reference sequence).

The gene calls are TRBV4-3 and TRBJ2-7, with 10 bases lining up with TRBD1. CDR1 and CDR2 (germline): LGHNA, YSLEER. Trimming at V came to 0 bases and at J to 6 bases, leaving 2 bases not matched to a gene. The CDR3 has 14 amino acids. DNA of the CDR3: TGCGCCAGCAGCCAAGAGGGGACAGGGGTCGAGCAGTACTTC. Translation gives CASSQEGTGVEQYF.

The rearrangement uses TRBV19 and TRBJ2-4, with 7 bases matching TRBD2. CDR1 and CDR2 (germline): LNHDA, SQIVND (reference sequence). There are 15 residues in the CDR3. Trimming removed 3 bases from V and 3 bases from J; junction bases left unmatched: 5. CDR3 DNA: TGTGCCAGTAGTATGGTGGGGGAGGGCAAAAACATTCAGTACTTC. Protein: CASSMVGEGKNIQYF.

The chain links TRBV7-8 to TRBJ2-7; possible D gene TRBD1, 6 bases. The CDR3 is 14 amino acids. CDR1 and CDR2 (germline): SGHVS, FQNEAQ. Trimming took 2 bases from V and 2 from J, leaving 10 bases between them. CDR3 DNA: TGTGCCAGCAGCTTAATGGGGGCCCCCTACGAGCAGTACTTC. This sequence encodes CASSLMGAPYEQYF.

The CDR3 loop is CASSIVGGAGSGDTQYF. The DNA for the CDR3 is TGTGCCAGTAGTATCGTCGGGGGGGCCGGTTCTGGAGATACGCAGTATTTT. The chain links TRBV19 to TRBJ2-3, with 8 bases fitting TRBD2. The CDR3 consists of 17 residues. Germline V gene lookup returns CDR1 LNHDA and CDR2 SQIVND (reference sequence). V shed 3 bases and J 5 bases; nucleotides not matched to a gene: 13.

The chain recombines TRBV10-3 with TRBJ1-4, with 7 bases aligning to TRBD1. The germline V gene encodes CDR1 ENHRY and CDR2 SYGVKD. This CDR3 is 14 amino acids long. V dropped 5 bases and J dropped 7; count of bases not matched to a gene: 7. The CDR3 DNA reads TGTGCCATCAGTAAGACAGGGTTGGGTGAAAAACTGTTTTTT. As protein: CAISKTGLGEKLFF.

The chain uses TRBV6-1 and TRBJ2-7, with 8 bases aligning to TRBD1. This CDR3 is built from 14 residues. After removal of 7 bases from V and 3 bases from J, the junction contained 8 bases not matched to a gene. Germline loops: CDR1 MNHNS, CDR2 SASEGT. In DNA form, the CDR3 reads TGTGCCAGCATGACCGGACAGGGACTCTACGAGCAGTACTTC. Encoded protein: CASMTGQGLYEQYF.

The count of this clone is one. The rearrangement links TRBV5-1 to TRBJ1-1, with D possibly TRBD1 on 5 matching bases. Looked up from germline, CDR1 is SGHRS and CDR2 is YFSETQ. This CDR3 contains 15 residues. Between the trimmed V and J ends, which lost 3 bases and 4 bases, there was a span of 16 bases. CDR3: CASSSQDSLITEAFF. CDR3 DNA: TGCGCCAGCAGCTCCCAAGACAGCTTGATCACTGAAGCTTTCTTT.

This clone was observed a few times. The chain has TRBV15 and TRBJ2-5; TRBD2 is a possible D gene (6 bases). With 5 bases removed from V and 4 bases from J, the gap between germline ends came to 17 bases. The CDR3 is 15 residues long. Germline lookup yields CDR1 LNHNV and CDR2 YYDKDF (reference sequence). Here the CDR3 DNA reads TGTGCCACCAGCGAACGGGGGAGGAGGGGAGAGACCCAGTACTTC. It encodes CATSERGRRGETQYF.

This chain connects TRBV11-2 to TRBJ2-3; no firm D call. In germline, CDR1 is SGHAT, CDR2 FQNNGV. CDR3 length equals 12 residues. V dropped 5 bases and J dropped 3 bases, with 6 bases sitting between them. CDR3 nucleotides: TGTGCCAGCAGCCTACCGACAGATACGCAGTATTTT. The encoded protein is CASSLPTDTQYF. The full variable domain, completed using reference TRBV11-2 and TRBJ2-3, is EAGVAQSPRYKIIEKRQSVAFWCNPISGHATLYWYQQILGQGPKLLIQFQNNGVVDDSQLPKDRFSAERLKGVDSTLKIQPAKLEDSAVYLCASSLPTDTQYFGPGTRLTVL.

The rearrangement joins TRBV28 to TRBJ2-3; D remains unclear. The CDR3 loop spans 15 amino acids. Trimming left V 5 bases short and J 0 bases short, with 12 bases between. Germline V CDR1 and CDR2: MDHEN, SYDVKM. The CDR3: CASSKSGRSTDTQYF. CDR3 DNA sequence: TGTGCCAGCAGTAAATCCGGTCGTAGCACAGATACGCAGTATTTT. Drawing the rest from reference TRBV28 and TRBJ2-3, the complete variable domain is DVKVTQSSRYLVKRTGEKVFLECVQDMDHENMFWYRQDPGLGLRLIYFSYDVKMKEKGDIPEGYSVSREKKERFSLILESASTNQTSMYLCASSKSGRSTDTQYFGPGTRLTVL.

This clone was recorded a few times. The chain has TRBV6-6 and TRBJ1-2; 7 bases map to TRBD1. The trim removed 5 bases at V and 4 bases at J, leaving 4 bases unmatched. The germline gives CDR1 MNHNY, CDR2 SVGAGI (reference sequence). There are 13 residues in the CDR3. CDR3 amino acids: CASSLAGGYGYTF. DNA for the CDR3: TGTGCCAGCAGTCTCGCAGGGGGCTATGGCTACACCTTC.

CDR3 nucleotide sequence: TGTGCCAGCCGCAGCTTAGTCGAAAGCAGGGTCGGGGAGCAGTACTTC. This translates into CASRSLVESRVGEQYF. This rearrangement joins TRBV11-2 to TRBJ2-7; the D gene is possibly TRBD1 (5 bases). V was pared by 8 bases and J by 7 bases, with 27 bases between. The CDR3 extends over 16 amino acids. Germline values: CDR1 SGHAT, CDR2 FQNNGV. The full variable domain, rest sourced from reference TRBV11-2 and TRBJ2-7, is EAGVAQSPRYKIIEKRQSVAFWCNPISGHATLYWYQQILGQGPKLLIQFQNNGVVDDSQLPKDRFSAERLKGVDSTLKIQPAKLEDSAVYLCASRSLVESRVGEQYFGPGTRLTVT.

The rearrangement joins TRBV19 to TRBJ1-4; D unclear. The CDR3 has 15 amino acids. The V end lost 1 base, the J end lost 5 bases, and 11 bases lay between the germline ends. Germline V gives CDR1 LNHDA, CDR2 SQIVND (reference sequence). CDR3 amino acids: CASSIGVQKNEKLFF. In nucleotides, the CDR3 is TGTGCCAGTAGTATAGGTGTACAGAAGAATGAAAAACTGTTTTTT.

The V and J genes are TRBV7-9 and TRBJ2-7, with 7 bases aligning to TRBD1. The V gene's germline CDR1 is SEHNR and CDR2 FQNEAQ (reference sequence). The CDR3 loop spans 16 amino acids. The V and J ends lost 4 bases and 2 bases, in that order; junction bases with no gene match: 11. The DNA for the CDR3 is TGTGCCAGCAGCTCAAGCAGACAGGGCGACCCCTACGAGCAGTACTTC. This encodes CASSSSRQGDPYEQYF. The full variable domain, completed using reference TRBV7-9 and TRBJ2-7, is DTGVSQNPRHKITKRGQNVTFRCDPISEHNRLYWYRQTLGQGPEFLTYFQNEAQLEKSRLLSDRFSAERPKGSFSTLEIQRTEQGDSAMYLCASSSSRQGDPYEQYFGPGTRLTVT.

The chain recombines TRBV27 with TRBJ1-2; no definite D call. The CDR3 runs 13 residues. Germline CDR1 MNHEY, CDR2 SMNVEV (reference sequence). V lost 3 bases, J lost 4 bases, and 9 bases lay in between. The CDR3 nucleotides read TGTGCCAGCAGTTTCCTCCCTACCTATGGCTACACCTTC. Translation gives CASSFLPTYGYTF.

The chain has TRBV6-1 and TRBJ1-1; D is undetermined. The V gene's germline CDR1 is MNHNS and CDR2 SASEGT. V was shortened by 1 base and J by 0 bases, with 18 bases between the two germline ends. CDR3 length equals 18 residues. CDR3 DNA: TGTGCCAGCAGTGAAGGGGAGCCCGTATACCCCATGAACACTGAAGCTTTCTTT. It yields the protein CASSEGEPVYPMNTEAFF.

The rearrangement uses TRBV4-2 and TRBJ1-4; D possibly corresponds to TRBD1 (6 bases). Trimming took off 3 bases at V and 4 bases at J, with 15 bases between the two ends. Germline lookup yields CDR1 LGHNA and CDR2 YNFKEQ. CDR3 length equals 16 residues. The CDR3 DNA is TGTGCCAGCAGCCATGCGATTGGACAGCGTAATGAAAAACTGTTTTTT. Translating gives CASSHAIGQRNEKLFF.